The entry that follows covers one TCR beta chain sequence. This entry belongs to a study of blood T cell repertoires in COVID-19. About the research overall: Sites in the United States, Italy and Spain provided acute and convalescent COVID-19 samples. PBMCs, B-cell-depleted T cells, or T cells were the source of the cDNA or gDNA that made up the material.

The V end was cut by 2 bases, the J end by 4 bases, with 5 bases between. The CDR3 is made up of 11 amino acids. CDR1 and CDR2 (germline): GTSNPN, SVGIG (reference sequence). How the authors handled the data: Reference gene primer amplification yielded estimated nucleated cell counts. Measured with immunoSEQ multiplex PCR; TCRdb has only the in-frame clones, and not every one. The V and J calls and clone size were taken over from that table, and D and trimming were inferred from the DNA. The data show 95,000 to 130,000 clones, approximately 90% seen once. V usage is TRBV30 and J usage is TRBJ1-2; D call uncertain. This TCR was sampled from a human donor with active COVID-19. The donor label of this sample is uncertain. The sequenced sample consisted of peripheral blood. The CDR3 DNA sequence: TGTGCCTGGAGTATGCGCTATGGCTACACCTTC. Protein sequence: CAWSMRYGYTF.